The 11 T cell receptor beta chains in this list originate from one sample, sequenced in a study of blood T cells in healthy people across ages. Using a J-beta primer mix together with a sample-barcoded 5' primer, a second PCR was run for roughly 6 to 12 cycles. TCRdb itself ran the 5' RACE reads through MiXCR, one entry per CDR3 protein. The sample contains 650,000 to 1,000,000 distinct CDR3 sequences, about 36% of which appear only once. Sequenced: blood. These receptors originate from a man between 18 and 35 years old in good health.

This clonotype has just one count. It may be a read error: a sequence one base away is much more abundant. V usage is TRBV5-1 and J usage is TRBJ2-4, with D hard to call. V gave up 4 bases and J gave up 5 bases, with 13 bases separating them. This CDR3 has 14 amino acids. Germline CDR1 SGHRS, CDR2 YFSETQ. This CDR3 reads CASSVGYSENIQYF. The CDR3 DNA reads TGCGCCAGCAGCGTGGGTTATAGTGAAAACATTCAGTACTTC.

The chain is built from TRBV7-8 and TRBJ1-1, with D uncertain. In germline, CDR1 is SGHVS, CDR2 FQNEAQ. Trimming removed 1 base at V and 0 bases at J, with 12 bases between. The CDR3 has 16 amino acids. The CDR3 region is CASSLGTVSLNTEAFF. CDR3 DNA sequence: TGTGCCAGCAGCTTAGGGACCGTTTCTTTGAACACTGAAGCTTTCTTT.

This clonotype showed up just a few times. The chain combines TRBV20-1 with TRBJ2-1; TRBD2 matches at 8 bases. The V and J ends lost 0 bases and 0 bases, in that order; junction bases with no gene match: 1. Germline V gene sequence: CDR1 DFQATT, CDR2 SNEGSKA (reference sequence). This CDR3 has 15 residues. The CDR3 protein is CSARDREGSYNEQFF. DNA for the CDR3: TGCAGTGCTAGAGATCGGGAGGGCTCCTACAATGAGCAGTTCTTC.

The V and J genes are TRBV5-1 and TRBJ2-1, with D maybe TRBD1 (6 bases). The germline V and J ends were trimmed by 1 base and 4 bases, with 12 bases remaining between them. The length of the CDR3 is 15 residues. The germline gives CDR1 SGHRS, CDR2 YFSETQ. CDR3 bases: TGCGCCAGCAGCTTGAGGGACAACCGATACAATGAGCAGTTCTTC. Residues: CASSLRDNRYNEQFF.

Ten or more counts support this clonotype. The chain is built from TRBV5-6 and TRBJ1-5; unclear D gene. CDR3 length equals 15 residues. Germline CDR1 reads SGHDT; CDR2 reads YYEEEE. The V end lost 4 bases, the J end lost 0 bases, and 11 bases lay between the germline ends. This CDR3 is CASSLRTDSNQPQHF. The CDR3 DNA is TGTGCCAGCAGCCTAAGGACGGATAGCAATCAGCCCCAGCATTTT.

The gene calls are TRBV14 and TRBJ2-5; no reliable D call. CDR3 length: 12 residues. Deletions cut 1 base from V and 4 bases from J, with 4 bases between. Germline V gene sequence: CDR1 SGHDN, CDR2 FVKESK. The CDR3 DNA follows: TGTGCCAGCAGCCAAGCCCGAGAGACCCAGTACTTC. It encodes CASSQARETQYF.

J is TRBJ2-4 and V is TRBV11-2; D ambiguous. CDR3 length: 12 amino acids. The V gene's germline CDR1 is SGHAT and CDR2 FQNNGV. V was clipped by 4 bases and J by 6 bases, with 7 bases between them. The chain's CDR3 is CASSSGPNIQYF. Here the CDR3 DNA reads TGTGCCAGCAGCTCCGGACCAAACATTCAGTACTTC.

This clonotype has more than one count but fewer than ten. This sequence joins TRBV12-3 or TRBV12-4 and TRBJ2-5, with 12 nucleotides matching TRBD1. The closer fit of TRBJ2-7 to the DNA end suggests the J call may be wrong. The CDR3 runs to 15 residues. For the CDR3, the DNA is TGTGCCAGCACCAAGACCGGGACAGGGGGCCGCGAGCAGTACTTC. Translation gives CASTKTGTGGREQYF.

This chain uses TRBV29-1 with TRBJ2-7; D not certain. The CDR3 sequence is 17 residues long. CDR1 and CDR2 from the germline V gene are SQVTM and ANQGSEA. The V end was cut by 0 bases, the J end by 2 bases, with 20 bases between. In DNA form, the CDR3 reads TGCAGCGTTGAAGATAGGACCGGGCTCCTCGGGCCCTACGAGCAGTACTTC. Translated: CSVEDRTGLLGPYEQYF.

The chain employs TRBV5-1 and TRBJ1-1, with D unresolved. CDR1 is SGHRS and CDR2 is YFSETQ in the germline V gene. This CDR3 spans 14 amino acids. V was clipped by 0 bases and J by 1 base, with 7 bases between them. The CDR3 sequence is CASSLVRGNTEAFF. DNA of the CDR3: TGCGCCAGCAGCTTGGTTCGGGGGAACACTGAAGCTTTCTTT.

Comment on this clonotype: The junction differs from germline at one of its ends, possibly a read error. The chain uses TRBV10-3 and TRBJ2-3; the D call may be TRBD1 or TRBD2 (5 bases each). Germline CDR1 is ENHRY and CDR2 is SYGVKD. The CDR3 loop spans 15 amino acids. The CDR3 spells CAISEKGPSTGTQYF. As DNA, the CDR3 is TGTGCCATCAGTGAAAAGGGCCCTAGCACAGGTACGCAGTATTTT.